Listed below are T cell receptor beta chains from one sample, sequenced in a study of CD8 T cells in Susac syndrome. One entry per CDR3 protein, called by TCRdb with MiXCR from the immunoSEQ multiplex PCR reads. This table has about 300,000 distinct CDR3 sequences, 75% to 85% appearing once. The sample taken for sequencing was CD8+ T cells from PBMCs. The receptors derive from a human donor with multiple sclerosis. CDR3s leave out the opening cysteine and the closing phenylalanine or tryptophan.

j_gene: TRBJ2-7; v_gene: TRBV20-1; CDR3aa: SRTKTSPTYEQY
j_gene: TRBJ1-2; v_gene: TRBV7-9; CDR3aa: ATATGANYGYT
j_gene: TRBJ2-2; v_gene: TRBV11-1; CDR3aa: ASSFRTSGRAGSDTGELF
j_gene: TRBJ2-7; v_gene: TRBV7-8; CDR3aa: ASSLAGGNSYEQY
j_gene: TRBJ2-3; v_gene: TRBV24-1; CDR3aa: ATSDSRPGLAGGADTQY
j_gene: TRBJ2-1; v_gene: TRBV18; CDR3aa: ASSPVDSGEQF
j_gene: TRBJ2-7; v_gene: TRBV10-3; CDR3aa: AISTLAGVSQY
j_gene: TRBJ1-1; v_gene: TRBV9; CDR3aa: ASAFGAGATEAF
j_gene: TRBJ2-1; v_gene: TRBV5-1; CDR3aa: ASSWGTGGNEQF
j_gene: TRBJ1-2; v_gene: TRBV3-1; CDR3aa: ASSQDSGMSYGYT
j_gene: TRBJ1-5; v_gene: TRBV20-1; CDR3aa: SADWGNRGGGNQPQH
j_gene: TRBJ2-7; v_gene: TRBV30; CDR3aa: AWSNGAGVDEQY
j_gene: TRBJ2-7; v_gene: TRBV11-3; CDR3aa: ASSLATGGPSSYEQY
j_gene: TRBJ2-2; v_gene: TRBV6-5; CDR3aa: ASENWAEGGELF
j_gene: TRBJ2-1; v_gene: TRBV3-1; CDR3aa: ASSQQGAPYNEQF
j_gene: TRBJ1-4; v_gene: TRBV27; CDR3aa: ASSLSGYNEKLF
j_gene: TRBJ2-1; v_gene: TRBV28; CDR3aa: ASSKIAAVINEQF
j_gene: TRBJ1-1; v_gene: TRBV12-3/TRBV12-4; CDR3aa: ASSFGQGGTEAF
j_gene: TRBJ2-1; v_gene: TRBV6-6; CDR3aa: ASSYPDNEQF
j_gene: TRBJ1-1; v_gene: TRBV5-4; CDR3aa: ASSLRGMGFMGTEAF
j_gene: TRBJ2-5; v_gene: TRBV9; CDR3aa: ASSVSGTVQTQY
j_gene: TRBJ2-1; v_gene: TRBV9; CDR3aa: ASSAGTGDYNEQF
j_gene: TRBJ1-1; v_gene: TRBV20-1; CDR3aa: SAFILTGGYTEAF
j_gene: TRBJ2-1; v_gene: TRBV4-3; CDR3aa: ASSQALAGGVDEQF
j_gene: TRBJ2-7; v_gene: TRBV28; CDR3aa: ASSRPGLAEQY
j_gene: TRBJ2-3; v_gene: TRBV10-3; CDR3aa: AITQEAGADTQY
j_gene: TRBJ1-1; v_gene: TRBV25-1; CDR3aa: ASSGLGQPTEAF
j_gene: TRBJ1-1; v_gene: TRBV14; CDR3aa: ASSRPLPGRGTEAF
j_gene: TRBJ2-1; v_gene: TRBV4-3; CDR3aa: ASSQRERVANEQF
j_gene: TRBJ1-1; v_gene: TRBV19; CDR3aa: ASSLTGEAF
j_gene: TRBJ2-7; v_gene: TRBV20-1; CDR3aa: SARDVAGAWDEQY
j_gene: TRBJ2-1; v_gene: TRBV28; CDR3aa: ASSPGTSGDGSYNEQF
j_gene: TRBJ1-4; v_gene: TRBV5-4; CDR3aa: ASSPQRGEKLF
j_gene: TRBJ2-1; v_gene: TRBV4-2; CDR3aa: ASSQVEREDAYSEQF
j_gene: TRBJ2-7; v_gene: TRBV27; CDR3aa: ASSLGAGGVYEQY
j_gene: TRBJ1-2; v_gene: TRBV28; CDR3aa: ASSRSYGYT
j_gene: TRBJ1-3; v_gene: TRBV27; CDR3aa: ASSFGKAGNTIY
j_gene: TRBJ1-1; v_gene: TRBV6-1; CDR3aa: ASSWPYGTEAF
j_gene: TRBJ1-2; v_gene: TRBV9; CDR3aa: ASSVLNGHGGYT
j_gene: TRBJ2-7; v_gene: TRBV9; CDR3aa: ASSVGQGAYEQY
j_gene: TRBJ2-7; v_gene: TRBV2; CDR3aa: ASKDSEQY
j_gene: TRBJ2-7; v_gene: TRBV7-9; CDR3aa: ASSLAFGQGFDEQY
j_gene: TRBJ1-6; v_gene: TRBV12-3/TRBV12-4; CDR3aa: ASSLGDSNSPLH
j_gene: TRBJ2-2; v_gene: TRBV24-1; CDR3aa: ATRDSRTGELF
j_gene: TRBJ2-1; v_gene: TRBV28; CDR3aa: ASSLYRATYNEQF
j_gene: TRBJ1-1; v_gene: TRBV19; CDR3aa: ASLGTVNTEAF
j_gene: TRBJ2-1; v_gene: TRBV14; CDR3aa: ASSPHPDRGPYNEQF
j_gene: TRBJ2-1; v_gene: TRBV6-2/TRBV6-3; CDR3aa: ASTEAGSYNEQF
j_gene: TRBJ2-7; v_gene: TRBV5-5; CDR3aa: ASRIGTSHEQY
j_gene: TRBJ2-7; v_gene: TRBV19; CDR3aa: ASSIMGGHPPEQY
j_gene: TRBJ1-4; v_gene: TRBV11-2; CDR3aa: ASSLEGAWGKLF
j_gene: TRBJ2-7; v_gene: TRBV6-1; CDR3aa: ASSLGGAGPYEQY
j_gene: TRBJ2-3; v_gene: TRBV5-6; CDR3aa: ASSLSPRVGDTQY
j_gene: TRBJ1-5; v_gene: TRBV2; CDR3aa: ASSDWTVGSQPQH